The 7 T cell receptor beta chains in this list originate from one sample, sequenced in a study of a mutant IDH1 vaccine in newly diagnosed glioma. The time point: baseline, week 1 (first vaccination visit). As for treatment: pre-vaccination baseline after standard-of-care therapy. Sequencing was performed with immunoSEQ multiplex PCR; in TCRdb, only in-frame clones are kept and a portion is missing. The table shows some 67,000 clones, with 65% to 85% occurring only once. Source: peripheral blood mononuclear cells (PBMCs), taken from a glioma patient treated with radiotherapy, temozolomide or both. These TCRs come from a woman aged 18-30 years with glioma. Some clones in this sample may be carry-over from other donors' samples.

This clone occurred a few times. This chain uses TRBV25-1 with TRBJ1-5; D is unclear. This CDR3 has 13 amino acids. Trimming pared 4 bases from V and 4 bases from J, leaving 8 bases between. The germline gives CDR1 MGHDK, CDR2 SYGVNS. The CDR3 nucleotides are TGTGCCAGCAGTGCCCGAGAGAATCAGCCCCAGCATTTT. Its translation: CASSARENQPQHF.

The chain is built from TRBV5-1 and TRBJ1-6; D unclear. The CDR3 spans 12 residues. CDR1 is SGHRS and CDR2 is YFSETQ in the germline V gene. Trimming took off 3 bases at V and 12 bases at J, with 10 bases between the two ends. The CDR3 coding sequence is TGCGCCAGCAGCTCCCTGGGTCAACCCCTCCACTTT. This gives the protein CASSSLGQPLHF. Variable domain in full (rest from reference TRBV5-1 and TRBJ1-6): KAGVTQTPRYLIKTRGQQVTLSCSPISGHRSVSWYQQTPGQGLQFLFEYFSETQRNKGNFPGRFSGRQFSNSRSEMNVSTLELGDSALYLCASSSLGQPLHFGNGTRLTVT.

The rearrangement uses TRBV6-5 and TRBJ1-1; D is perhaps TRBD1 (6 bases). The germline V gene encodes CDR1 MNHEY and CDR2 SVGAGI. Trimming removed 6 bases at V and 1 base at J, with 12 bases between. The CDR3 is 14 amino acids. DNA for the CDR3: TGTGCCAGCAGCCACAGGGACCCGAACACTGAAGCTTTCTTT. Translating it yields CASSHRDPNTEAFF.

The chain joins TRBV29-1 to TRBJ2-1, with D maybe TRBD2 (6 bases). V was pared by 6 bases and J by 6 bases, with 12 bases between. The germline CDR1 and CDR2 sequences are SQVTM and ANQGSEA. The CDR3 spans 12 residues. Here the CDR3 DNA reads TGCAGCGTAATTAGCGGCGGCAATGAGCAGTTCTTC. It specifies CSVISGGNEQFF.

The chain couples TRBV19 to TRBJ1-1; D is possibly TRBD1 (5 bases). The V and J ends lost 3 bases and 4 bases respectively, with 21 bases between them. Germline CDR1 is LNHDA and CDR2 is SQIVND (reference sequence). CDR3 length: 17 residues. CDR3 in DNA: TGTGCCAGTAGTATGGGGGTCCAGGAGGGGCTGGGCACTGAAGCTTTCTTT. This translates into CASSMGVQEGLGTEAFF.

The CDR3 sequence is CASSLTSGQSYGYTF. The CDR3 nucleotides are TGTGCCAGCAGCTTGACCTCGGGACAGTCCTATGGCTACACCTTC. The V gene is TRBV5-4, the J gene TRBJ1-2, with 7 bases aligning to TRBD1. CDR1 SGHNT and CDR2 YYREEE come from the germline V gene (reference sequence). V was pared by 1 base and J by 4 bases, with 7 bases of the junction left unmatched. The length of the CDR3 is 15 residues. Combining the CDR3 with reference TRBV5-4 and TRBJ1-2 gives the whole variable domain ETGVTQSPTHLIKTRGQQVTLRCSSQSGHNTVSWYQQALGQGPQFIFQYYREEENGRGNFPPRFSGLQFPNYSSELNVNALELDDSALYLCASSLTSGQSYGYTFGSGTRLTVV.

The chain links TRBV6-6 to TRBJ1-1; D gene unclear. The CDR3 totals 14 residues. V lost 4 bases, J lost 1 base, and 10 bases lay in between. Germline-derived CDR1 and CDR2 are MNHNY and SVGAGI (reference sequence). The DNA of the CDR3 is TGTGCCAGCAGTTCAGGACGGCCGAACACTGAAGCTTTCTTT. This translates into CASSSGRPNTEAFF.